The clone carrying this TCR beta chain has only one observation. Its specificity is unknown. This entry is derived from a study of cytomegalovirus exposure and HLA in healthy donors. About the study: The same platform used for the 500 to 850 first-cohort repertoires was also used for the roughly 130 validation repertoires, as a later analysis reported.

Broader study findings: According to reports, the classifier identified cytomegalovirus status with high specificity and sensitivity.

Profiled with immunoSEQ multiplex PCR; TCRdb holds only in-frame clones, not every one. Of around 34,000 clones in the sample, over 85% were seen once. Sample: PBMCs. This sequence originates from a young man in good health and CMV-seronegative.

As DNA, the CDR3 is TGTGCCTGGAGTGTGAGTAGCGGGGGGCTCCTCCAGTTCTTC. This encodes CAWSVSSGGLLQFF. V gene TRBV30 combines with J gene TRBJ2-1; 10 positions match TRBD2. The V gene end was trimmed by 0 bases and the J gene end by 13 bases; junction bases not matched to a gene: 9. Germline CDR1 is GTSNPN and CDR2 is SVGIG (reference sequence). The CDR3 runs 14 residues.